Shown below are 27 T cell receptor beta chains from a single sample sequenced in a study of radiotherapy plus CTLA-4 blockade in lung cancer. The repertoire was sequenced with immunoSEQ multiplex PCR; TCRdb's copy has only in-frame clones and lacks some. Seen here are around 77,000 clones, roughly 74% observed once, and the top ten hold 9.5% to 10%. Sequenced material: peripheral blood, taken from a patient treated with radiotherapy plus ipilimumab. Receptors were obtained from a human donor with non-small cell lung cancer whose response to radiotherapy plus ipilimumab could not be evaluated.

The chain couples TRBV30 to TRBJ2-2; 11 bases are a match to TRBD1. V dropped 4 bases and J dropped 6; count of bases not matched to a gene: 10. Germline CDR1 GTSNPN, CDR2 SVGIG (reference sequence). The CDR3 contains 16 residues. This CDR3 is CAWKSPRTGGPGELFF. The CDR3 DNA follows: TGTGCCTGGAAGTCACCCAGGACAGGGGGCCCCGGGGAGCTGTTTTTT.

The chain carries TRBV6-1 and TRBJ2-7; TRBD1 agrees at 8 bases. After removal of 7 bases from V and 0 bases from J, the junction contained 5 bases not matched to a gene. The CDR3 runs 14 residues. Germline loops: CDR1 MNHNS, CDR2 SASEGT. The CDR3 DNA reads TGTGCCAGCACCCGGACAGGGACCTCCTACGAGCAGTACTTC. Protein product: CASTRTGTSYEQYF.

The chain links TRBV27 to TRBJ1-1; D not certain. The germline V gene encodes CDR1 MNHEY and CDR2 SMNVEV (reference sequence). V lost 5 bases, J lost 1 base, and 5 bases lay in between. The CDR3 runs 12 residues. CDR3 DNA: TGTGCCAGCAGTGAAGCGAACACTGAAGCTTTCTTT. It yields the protein CASSEANTEAFF.

This chain links TRBV28 with TRBJ1-2; weak D call: TRBD1 (5 bases). Trimming shortened V by 6 bases and J by 4 bases, and 12 bases separated the two germline ends. Germline values: CDR1 MDHEN, CDR2 SYDVKM. This CDR3 region has 13 residues. CDR3 loop: CASSQGWSYGYTF. The CDR3 DNA reads TGTGCCAGCAGCCAGGGCTGGAGCTATGGCTACACCTTC.

The chain couples TRBV29-1 to TRBJ1-2; D is possibly TRBD1 (5 bases). The V gene's germline CDR1 is SQVTM and CDR2 ANQGSEA. The CDR3 contains 14 residues. The germline V and J ends were trimmed by 3 bases and 2 bases, with 13 bases remaining between them. CDR3: CSVDRGNQNYGYTF. DNA for the CDR3: TGCAGCGTTGATCGGGGGAACCAGAACTATGGCTACACCTTC.

This rearrangement joins TRBV6-6 to TRBJ2-7, with D perhaps TRBD1 (6 bases). CDR3 size: 14 residues. V lost 7 bases to trimming and J lost 0 bases, with 13 bases between them. The V gene's germline CDR1 is MNHNY and CDR2 SVGAGI (reference sequence). CDR3 sequence reads: CASKSQGTSYEQYF. CDR3 nucleotide sequence: TGTGCCAGCAAATCACAGGGAACCTCCTACGAGCAGTACTTC.

The genes are TRBV30 and TRBJ2-1; D may be TRBD2 (5 bases). The CDR3 extends over 15 amino acids. CDR1 is GTSNPN, CDR2 SVGIG, per germline (reference sequence). Between the trimmed V and J ends, which lost 0 bases and 3 bases, there was a span of 12 bases. The CDR3 here is CAWSVRSGGYNEQFF. The CDR3, as DNA: TGTGCCTGGAGTGTACGGAGCGGCGGCTACAATGAGCAGTTCTTC.

This clone was counted a few times. The gene calls are TRBV13 and TRBJ2-7; no reliable D call. V shed 0 bases and J shed 2 bases, with 8 bases lying between them. Per the germline V gene, CDR1 is PRHDT and CDR2 is FYEKMQ (reference sequence). The CDR3 totals 14 residues. The CDR3 DNA is TGTGCCAGCAGCTTAGGCCCCGTAACCTACGAGCAGTACTTC. Amino acids: CASSLGPVTYEQYF.

V is TRBV2 and J is TRBJ1-5, with a possible D match to TRBD1 (5 bases). Germline assignment: CDR1 SNHLY and CDR2 FYNNEI. This CDR3 comprises 14 residues. V was cut by 1 base and J by 4 bases, with 8 bases left in between. The CDR3 bases are TGTGCCAGCAGTGAAGTGTCAGGGAATCAGCCCCAGCATTTT. This gives the protein CASSEVSGNQPQHF. Supplemented by reference TRBV2 and TRBJ1-5, the full variable domain reads EPEVTQTPSHQVTQMGQEVILRCVPISNHLYFYWYRQILGQKVEFLVSFYNNEISEKSEIFDDQFSVERPDGSNFTLKIRSTKLEDSAMYFCASSEVSGNQPQHFGDGTRLSIL.

Of note for this clone: One end of the junction is discordant with germline, which a read error may explain. V and J are TRBV10-3 and TRBJ1-2; D might be TRBD1 (5 bases). The CDR3 is 15 residues long. The germline V gene has CDR1 ENHRY and CDR2 SYGVKD. CDR3 protein: CAITGRKGRGYGYAF. DNA for the CDR3: TGTGCCATCACCGGCCGAAAGGGGAGGGGCTATGGCTACGCCTTC.

The V gene is TRBV11-3, the J gene TRBJ1-2; TRBD1 agrees at 7 bases. V lost 4 bases, J lost 2 bases, and 7 bases stayed unmatched. In germline, CDR1 is SGHNT, CDR2 YENEEA. The CDR3 is made up of 15 amino acids. The DNA for the CDR3 is TGTGCCAGCAGCTCAGGGACAGCCAGAAACTATGGCTACACCTTC. This encodes CASSSGTARNYGYTF. The variable domain in full, completed from reference TRBV11-3 and TRBJ1-2, reads EAGVVQSPRYKIIEKKQPVAFWCNPISGHNTLYWYLQNLGQGPELLIRYENEEAVDDSQLPKDRFSAERLKGVDSTLKIQPAELGDSAVYLCASSSGTARNYGYTFGSGTRLTVV.

The V and J genes are TRBV6-6 and TRBJ2-7; TRBD1 aligns across 7 bases. Losses at the gene ends were 10 bases for V and 3 bases for J; bases not matched to a gene: 12. Germline CDR1 is MNHNY and CDR2 is SVGAGI (reference sequence). This CDR3 is built from 14 residues. CDR3 sequence reads: CATRTGPTHYEQYF. In DNA form, the CDR3 reads TGTGCCACCAGGACAGGTCCTACTCACTACGAGCAGTACTTC.

Concerning this clone itself: Different DNA sequences within this sample yield the same CDR3. The rearrangement uses TRBV28 and TRBJ2-1, with TRBD1 identical over 9 bases. Germline trimming cut 4 bases from V and 2 bases from J; bases unmatched to any gene: 9. Per germline, CDR1 MDHEN and CDR2 SYDVKM. CDR3 length: 17 amino acids. The CDR3 region has the DNA TGTGCCAGCAGTTACGGGCTACAGGGGGCCCCCTACAATGAGCAGTTCTTC. Translation gives CASSYGLQGAPYNEQFF.

The gene calls are TRBV25-1 and TRBJ1-2; D is uncertain. Germline-derived CDR1 and CDR2 are MGHDK and SYGVNS. The CDR3 covers 13 residues. With 5 bases removed from V and 2 bases from J, the gap between germline ends came to 9 bases. In nucleotides, the CDR3 is TGTGCCAGCAGTCATCCCCAAAACTATGGCTACACCTTC. It specifies CASSHPQNYGYTF.

The V gene is TRBV28, the J gene TRBJ1-2, with TRBD1 as a possible D gene (6 bases). The CDR3 is 14 amino acids. The germline gives CDR1 MDHEN, CDR2 SYDVKM. The V end was cut by 6 bases, the J end by 3 bases, with 14 bases between. The CDR3 DNA is TGTGCCAGCAGGAACGACAGGACAGACTATGGCTACACCTTC. Translating gives CASRNDRTDYGYTF.

The rearrangement uses TRBV4-3 and TRBJ2-3, with 9 bases matching TRBD1. The CDR3 is made up of 22 amino acids. V shed 0 bases, J shed 1 base, and the junction held 20 bases outside the gene matches. Per germline, CDR1 LGHNA and CDR2 YSLEER. The CDR3, as DNA: TGCGCCAGCAGCCAAGAGTTTTATGCTGGACAGGGGATTGAATGGCGCACAGATACGCAGTATTTT. It translates to CASSQEFYAGQGIEWRTDTQYF.

Details on this clone: Within the sample, other DNA sequences also encode this same CDR3. The gene calls are TRBV5-1 and TRBJ2-3; 8 bases line up with TRBD2. Trimming removed 0 bases from V and 0 bases from J; junction bases left unmatched: 3. Germline loops: CDR1 SGHRS, CDR2 YFSETQ. This CDR3 comprises 16 residues. CDR3 DNA sequence: TGCGCCAGCAGCTTGGGCGGGGGGCGAAGCACAGATACGCAGTATTTT. Its protein is CASSLGGGRSTDTQYF. Using reference TRBV5-1 and TRBJ2-3 for the parts outside the CDR3, the full variable domain is KAGVTQTPRYLIKTRGQQVTLSCSPISGHRSVSWYQQTPGQGLQFLFEYFSETQRNKGNFPGRFSGRQFSNSRSEMNVSTLELGDSALYLCASSLGGGRSTDTQYFGPGTRLTVL.

V and J are TRBV7-2 and TRBJ1-3; unclear D gene. The CDR3 contains 11 residues. V was pared by 1 base and J by 9 bases, with 4 bases between. CDR1 is SGHTA and CDR2 is FQGNSA in the germline V gene. The CDR3 is CASSLGGTIYF. CDR3 DNA sequence: TGTGCCAGCAGCTTAGGAGGCACCATATATTTT.

The V gene is TRBV9, the J gene TRBJ2-7, with TRBD1 identical over 8 bases. Germline lookup yields CDR1 SGDLS and CDR2 YYNGEE. The CDR3 is 14 amino acids. The V and J ends lost 4 bases and 3 bases, in that order; junction bases with no gene match: 6. CDR3 sequence: CASSIGTGGYEQYF. The CDR3 DNA sequence: TGTGCCAGCAGCATCGGGACAGGAGGCTACGAGCAGTACTTC.

The CDR3 DNA sequence: TGTGCCAGCAGCTTGACGTGGGGGCTAGCGGGGGAAGATACGCAGTATTTT. Residues: CASSLTWGLAGEDTQYF. The V call is TRBV11-3, the J call TRBJ2-3; 10 bases match TRBD2. CDR3 length: 17 amino acids. The ends lost 3 bases at V and 5 bases at J; junction bases unmatched: 11. Germline CDR1 SGHNT, CDR2 YENEEA.

The rearrangement joins TRBV5-1 to TRBJ1-6, with TRBD1 matching over 9 bases. Germline CDR1 reads SGHRS; CDR2 reads YFSETQ. The CDR3 has 18 amino acids. The trim removed 4 bases at V and 8 bases at J, leaving 16 bases unmatched. As DNA, the CDR3 is TGCGCCAGCAGCAGAACCAGCAACACAGGGGGCGCAGATTCACCCCTCCACTTT. This sequence encodes CASSRTSNTGGADSPLHF.

V is TRBV7-2 and J is TRBJ2-1, with 9 bases identical to TRBD1. Losses at the gene ends were 1 base for V and 4 bases for J; bases not matched to a gene: 2. The germline CDR1 and CDR2 sequences are SGHTA and FQGNSA. This CDR3 spans 15 amino acids. CDR3 loop: CASSLVGTGYNEQFF. The CDR3 nucleotides are TGTGCCAGCAGCTTAGTAGGGACAGGGTACAATGAGCAGTTCTTC.

The rearrangement links TRBV10-2 to TRBJ2-7, with D possibly being TRBD2 (6 bases). The CDR3 is 15 amino acids. The V end was cut by 7 bases, the J end by 2 bases, with 18 bases between. Germline loops: CDR1 WSHSY, CDR2 SAAADI. This CDR3 reads CASTRGLSGAYEQYF. The CDR3 region has the DNA TGCGCCAGCACCCGAGGTCTTAGCGGCGCCTACGAGCAGTACTTC.

The CDR3 loop reads CASSHLAGGLNEQFF. The CDR3, as DNA: TGCGCCAGCAGCCACCTAGCGGGAGGGCTCAATGAGCAGTTCTTC. This rearrangement joins TRBV4-1 to TRBJ2-1; 12 bases match TRBD2. Germline V CDR1 and CDR2: MGHRA, YSYEKL. V lost 3 bases to trimming and J lost 6 bases; unmatched junction nucleotides: 3. This CDR3 is built from 15 residues.

The rearrangement uses TRBV7-3 and TRBJ2-3, with 13 bases matching TRBD2. V shed 5 bases and J 3 bases; nucleotides not matched to a gene: 5. The CDR3 runs to 16 residues. Germline V gives CDR1 SGHTA, CDR2 FQGTGA. CDR3 nucleotide sequence: TGTGCCAGCAGCCTCACTAGCGGGGGGGCAACAGATACGCAGTATTTT. Amino acid sequence: CASSLTSGGATDTQYF.

In this sample, this clone turned up once. V is TRBV19 and J is TRBJ2-3; TRBD2 matches at 10 bases. Trimming took 4 bases from V and 6 from J; bases not matched to a gene: 10. This CDR3 has 16 residues. Per the germline V gene, CDR1 is LNHDA and CDR2 is SQIVND (reference sequence). The CDR3, as DNA: TGTGCCAGTAGTACCCCCCGTGATAGCGGGGGGGATACGCAGTATTTT. Residues: CASSTPRDSGGDTQYF.

This clone has just a few counts. The rearrangement links TRBV4-1 to TRBJ2-3; TRBD2 is a possible D gene (6 bases). The ends were cut back, 1 base at V and 1 base at J, with 9 bases in the middle. Germline CDR1 and CDR2: MGHRA and YSYEKL. The CDR3 runs 15 residues. The chain's CDR3 is CASSQGSGGTDTQYF. CDR3 bases: TGCGCCAGCAGCCAAGGCTCGGGGGGCACAGATACGCAGTATTTT.